Detailed here is one T cell receptor beta chain. A second PCR of 7 to 11 cycles used a sample-barcoded 5' primer and a J-beta primer mix. One entry per CDR3 protein, called by TCRdb with MiXCR from the 5' RACE reads. The sample records 600,000 to 1,000,000 distinct CDR3 sequences, roughly 25% being singletons. Ranging in age from about 6 to 100, the donors were healthy Caucasian individuals from Russia. This sample is drawn from a study of blood T cells in healthy people across ages. The V and J ends lost 6 bases and 1 base, in that order; junction bases with no gene match: 5. The length of the CDR3 is 14 residues. CDR1 is DFQATT, CDR2 SNEGSKA, per germline (reference sequence). This sample was also put to use in a study of T cells of mothers and their children.

The clonotype comes from a boy between 10 and 17 years old in good health. Material: blood. The rearrangement uses TRBV20-1 and TRBJ2-7; TRBD2 aligns across 11 bases. In DNA form, the CDR3 reads TGCAGTGCACTAGCGGGAGAGGCGTCCTACGAGCAGTACTTC. It is translated as CSALAGEASYEQYF.